This T cell receptor beta chain originates from a study of T cells in localized non-small cell lung cancer. The CDR3 is 12 residues long. V lost 4 bases and J 4 bases, leaving 10 bases between the germline ends. Germline values: CDR1 SQVTM, CDR2 ANQGSEA. Generated by immunoSEQ multiplex PCR, the TCRdb table keeps only in-frame clones and is missing some. The sample contains over 950 clones, approximately 24% of which appear only once. The specimen comprised normal lung tissue next to the tumor, sampled before any cancer treatment. The receptor was derived from a female donor older than 55 with stage I lung adenocarcinoma. The chain links TRBV29-1 to TRBJ1-2, with D hard to call. Here the CDR3 reads CSVVHPAYGYTF. The CDR3 bases are TGCAGCGTTGTACACCCGGCCTATGGCTACACCTTC.